This T cell receptor (beta chain) was identified in a study of blood T cells in healthy people across ages. Germline CDR1 is SNHLY and CDR2 is FYNNEI. V was cut by 6 bases and J by 7 bases, with 15 bases left in between. The CDR3 loop spans 14 amino acids. To note about this clonotype: Its antigen is undetermined.

Study-level results: Not knowing donor CMV status may have confounded expanded clonotype changes.

Primed by a sample-barcoded 5' primer and a J-beta primer mix, a second PCR proceeded for roughly 6 to 12 cycles. Template switching added a 12-random-nucleotide identifier to every cDNA molecule. MiXCR, run by TCRdb on the 5' RACE reads, gives a single entry per CDR3 protein. The sample holds hundreds of thousands of distinct CDR3 sequences; about 45% are singletons and the top ten take approximately 23%. What was sequenced was blood. The chain couples TRBV2 to TRBJ1-4; D unresolved. This sequence was found in an elderly man in good health. CDR3 sequence (DNA): TGTGCCAGCAGCACGGGAGTGCAGGTTGAAAAACTGTTTTTT. Its protein product is CASSTGVQVEKLFF. The full variable domain, with the rest looked up from reference TRBV2 and TRBJ1-4, is EPEVTQTPSHQVTQMGQEVILRCVPISNHLYFYWYRQILGQKVEFLVSFYNNEISEKSEIFDDQFSVERPDGSNFTLKIRSTKLEDSAMYFCASSTGVQVEKLFFGSGTQLSVL.